Following are 14 T cell receptor beta chains from one sample sequenced in a study of OX40 agonist ivuxolimab in advanced cancers. The protocol was immunoSEQ multiplex PCR, while the TCRdb copy is restricted to in-frame clones and leaves out a portion. The sample contains roughly 20,000 clones, around 86% of which appear only once. Sequenced material: CD4+ or CD8+ T cells sorted from blood, taken in a trial of the OX40 agonist ivuxolimab. The receptors come from an adult with an advanced solid tumor such as melanoma, head and neck, liver or kidney cancer.

A few counts support this clone. The rearrangement links TRBV5-1 to TRBJ1-3; possible D gene TRBD1, 6 bases. Trimming removed 0 bases from V and 0 bases from J, with 10 bases in between. The germline V gene encodes CDR1 SGHRS and CDR2 YFSETQ. This CDR3 is 16 amino acids long. The CDR3 coding sequence is TGCGCCAGCAGCTTGGGGACAGCTACCTCTGGAAACACCATATATTTT. Protein product: CASSLGTATSGNTIYF.

This clone appeared once. The CDR3 reads CASSVAGSGITEAFF. Here the CDR3 DNA reads TGTGCCAGCAGCGTAGCAGGGTCAGGGATCACTGAAGCTTTCTTT. V gene TRBV9 combines with J gene TRBJ1-1, with D possibly matching TRBD1 (5 bases). The CDR3 has 15 amino acids. Trimming pared 0 bases from V and 4 bases from J, leaving 13 bases between. Germline values: CDR1 SGDLS, CDR2 YYNGEE. Supplemented by reference TRBV9 and TRBJ1-1, the full variable domain reads DSGVTQTPKHLITATGQRVTLRCSPRSGDLSVYWYQQSLDQGLQFLIQYYNGEERAKGNILERFSAQQFPDLHSELNLSSLELGDSALYFCASSVAGSGITEAFFGQGTRLTVV.

This clone was seen once. The chain combines TRBV18 with TRBJ1-1; 8 bases fit TRBD1. This CDR3 is 15 amino acids long. Trimming at V came to 5 bases and at J to 0 bases, leaving 5 bases not matched to a gene. CDR1 KGHSH and CDR2 LQKENI come from the germline V gene. The CDR3 region is CASSRGQDMNTEAFF. The CDR3 region has the DNA TGTGCCAGCTCAAGGGGACAGGACATGAACACTGAAGCTTTCTTT. Drawing the rest from reference TRBV18 and TRBJ1-1, the complete variable domain is NAGVMQNPRHLVRRRGQEARLRCSPMKGHSHVYWYRQLPEEGLKFMVYLQKENIIDESGMPKERFSAEFPKEGPSILRIQQVVRGDSAAYFCASSRGQDMNTEAFFGQGTRLTVV.

The chain recombines TRBV1 with TRBJ2-5; TRBD2, as called in the table, went unchecked against the DNA. TRBV1 is an annotated pseudogene. CDR3 length: 17 amino acids. In DNA form, the CDR3 reads TGCACCAGCAGCCCTCGTTCAGCGGAGCGAGACCAAGAGACCCAGTACTTC. It codes for CTSSPRSAERDQETQYF.

The chain carries TRBV2 and TRBJ2-1; TRBD2 agrees at 10 bases. The CDR3 covers 15 residues. V was clipped by 2 bases and J by 6 bases; unmatched bases: 4. Germline V CDR1 and CDR2: SNHLY, FYNNEI. The CDR3 DNA is TGTGCCAGCAGTGAACTAGCGGGAGACAGCAATGAGCAGTTCTTC. It yields the protein CASSELAGDSNEQFF.

The chain links TRBV2 to TRBJ2-5; D assignment may be TRBD1 or TRBD2 (6 bases each). V lost 7 bases and J lost 5, with 17 bases in between. Germline CDR1 is SNHLY and CDR2 is FYNNEI. The CDR3 spans 14 residues. CDR3 nucleotide sequence: TGTGCCAGCACCTACTCGGGGGCCGATGAGACCCAGTACTTC. It codes for CASTYSGADETQYF.

This chain joins TRBV14 and TRBJ2-1; D gene uncertain. With 7 bases removed from V and 5 bases from J, the gap between germline ends came to 21 bases. This CDR3 region has 16 residues. Per germline, CDR1 SGHDN and CDR2 FVKESK. Written as DNA, the CDR3 is TGTGCCAGCATATTTCCGTCGTATACATTTAACAATGAGCAGTTCTTC. Protein: CASIFPSYTFNNEQFF.

This clone came up once. This sequence joins TRBV4-3 and TRBJ2-3, with TRBD2 identical over 11 bases. The germline V gene encodes CDR1 LGHNA and CDR2 YSLEER. The CDR3 extends over 17 amino acids. V shed 0 bases, J shed 11 bases, and the junction held 13 bases outside the gene matches. The CDR3, as DNA: TGCGCCAGCAGCCAAGATATCGCGACTAGCGGGGTGTTTGGGCAGTATTTT. Translated, it gives CASSQDIATSGVFGQYF.

The gene calls are TRBV7-2 and TRBJ2-1; TRBD2 matches 8 bases. The CDR3 is 17 residues long. From germline, CDR1 is SGHTA and CDR2 FQGNSA. V lost 2 bases and J lost 6; bases outside the gene matches: 12. The CDR3 DNA reads TGTGCCAGCAGCTTATTCCCCCCGGGGGGGCTGGGCAATGAGCAGTTCTTC. Encoded protein: CASSLFPPGGLGNEQFF.

This clone was counted once. The chain has TRBV9 and TRBJ2-6, with D possibly matching TRBD2 (5 bases). Germline V gene lookup returns CDR1 SGDLS and CDR2 YYNGEE. Between the trimmed V and J ends, which lost 3 bases and 0 bases, there was a span of 7 bases. This CDR3 is 15 amino acids long. CDR3 amino acids: CASSAGGSGANVLTF. The DNA of the CDR3 is TGTGCCAGCAGCGCCGGAGGCTCTGGGGCCAACGTCCTGACTTTC.

V and J are TRBV9 and TRBJ2-1; 12 positions match TRBD2. The CDR3 totals 15 residues. V dropped 2 bases and J dropped 8; count of bases not matched to a gene: 5. The germline gives CDR1 SGDLS, CDR2 YYNGEE. The chain's CDR3 is CASSVFPSGGDEQFF. The CDR3 bases are TGTGCCAGCAGCGTGTTTCCTAGCGGGGGGGATGAGCAGTTCTTC.

The chain carries TRBV5-1 and TRBJ1-1; a weak D match, TRBD1 (6 bases). The germline V gene has CDR1 SGHRS and CDR2 YFSETQ. V lost 5 bases, J lost 4 bases, and 15 bases lay in between. This CDR3 region has 14 residues. The CDR3 is CASSEQGRTTEAFF. DNA for the CDR3: TGCGCCAGCAGTGAACAGGGAAGGACCACTGAAGCTTTCTTT.

The chain couples TRBV6-5 to TRBJ2-1, with D perhaps matching TRBD2 (5 bases). The CDR3 runs to 13 residues. Trimming took 7 bases from V and 11 from J, leaving 18 bases between them. Germline CDR1 is MNHEY and CDR2 is SVGAGI. The CDR3 sequence: CASTIGLSSKQFF. For the CDR3, the DNA is TGTGCCAGCACTATAGGACTCTCCTCGAAGCAGTTCTTC.

The V and J genes are TRBV6-5 and TRBJ1-6; no reliable D call. This CDR3 spans 16 amino acids. Germline loops: CDR1 MNHEY, CDR2 SVGAGI. V was cut by 4 bases and J by 7 bases, with 17 bases left in between. For the CDR3, the DNA is TGTGCCAGCAGTTTCGACAAGGGCCTGGGAAATTCACCCCTCCACTTT. Its protein product is CASSFDKGLGNSPLHF.